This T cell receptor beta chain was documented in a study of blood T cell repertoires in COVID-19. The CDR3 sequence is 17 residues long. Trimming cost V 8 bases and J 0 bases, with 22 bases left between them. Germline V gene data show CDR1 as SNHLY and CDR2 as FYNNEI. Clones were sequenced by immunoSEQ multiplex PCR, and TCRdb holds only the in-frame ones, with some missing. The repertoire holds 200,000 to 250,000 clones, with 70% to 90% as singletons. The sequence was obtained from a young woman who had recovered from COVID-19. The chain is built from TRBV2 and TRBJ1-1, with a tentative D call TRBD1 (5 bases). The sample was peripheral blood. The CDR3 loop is CASFLSPQGHMNTEAFF. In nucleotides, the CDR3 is TGTGCCAGCTTCCTGTCCCCCCAGGGTCACATGAACACTGAAGCTTTCTTT. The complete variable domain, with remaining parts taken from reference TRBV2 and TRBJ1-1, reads EPEVTQTPSHQVTQMGQEVILRCVPISNHLYFYWYRQILGQKVEFLVSFYNNEISEKSEIFDDQFSVERPDGSNFTLKIRSTKLEDSAMYFCASFLSPQGHMNTEAFFGQGTRLTVV.